These 32 T cell receptor beta chains were sequenced from one sample in a study of cytomegalovirus exposure and HLA in healthy donors. Generated by immunoSEQ multiplex PCR, the TCRdb table keeps only in-frame clones and is missing some. This table holds hundreds of thousands of clones, over 75% found once. The sample comprised PBMCs. These receptors were collected from a woman aged 18-30 years in good health and CMV-seropositive.

The chain is built from TRBV2 and TRBJ1-2; 7 bases match TRBD1. The junction had 7 bases not matched to a gene; V was cut back by 6 bases and J by 0 bases. The CDR3 length is 15 residues. Germline V gives CDR1 SNHLY, CDR2 FYNNEI. CDR3 protein: CASSLRQGPNYGYTF. The DNA of the CDR3 is TGTGCCAGCAGCCTTAGACAGGGCCCTAACTATGGCTACACCTTC. Supplemented by reference TRBV2 and TRBJ1-2, the full variable domain reads EPEVTQTPSHQVTQMGQEVILRCVPISNHLYFYWYRQILGQKVEFLVSFYNNEISEKSEIFDDQFSVERPDGSNFTLKIRSTKLEDSAMYFCASSLRQGPNYGYTFGSGTRLTVV.

The count of this clone is one. The V gene is TRBV10-1, the J gene TRBJ2-7; D may be TRBD2 (5 bases). Trimming pared 4 bases from V and 3 bases from J, leaving 13 bases between. The CDR3 is 14 residues long. CDR1 and CDR2 (germline): WNHNN, SYGVQD (reference sequence). CDR3 nucleotides: TGCGCCAGCAGTGCCAGTGTAGGACTCTACGAGCAGTACTTC. Translation gives CASSASVGLYEQYF.

The chain employs TRBV28 and TRBJ1-2, with TRBD1 matching over 8 bases. Losses at the gene ends were 6 bases for V and 5 bases for J; bases not matched to a gene: 14. The V gene's germline CDR1 is MDHEN and CDR2 SYDVKM. This CDR3 is 16 amino acids long. The CDR3 coding sequence is TGTGCCAGCAGCCGGTTGGACAGGGAGGGGATTTATGGCTACACCTTC. Translating gives CASSRLDREGIYGYTF.

This clone has a handful of counts. The chain uses TRBV9 and TRBJ1-1; D unresolved. Germline assignment: CDR1 SGDLS and CDR2 YYNGEE. This CDR3 comprises 13 residues. Trimming took 3 bases from V and 3 from J, leaving 9 bases between them. CDR3 loop: CASSGHADTEAFF. In DNA, the CDR3 is TGTGCCAGCAGCGGTCATGCGGACACTGAAGCTTTCTTT. The full variable domain, completed using reference TRBV9 and TRBJ1-1, is DSGVTQTPKHLITATGQRVTLRCSPRSGDLSVYWYQQSLDQGLQFLIQYYNGEERAKGNILERFSAQQFPDLHSELNLSSLELGDSALYFCASSGHADTEAFFGQGTRLTVV.

CDR3 sequence: CASSQVGLAKKTQYF. CDR3 DNA: TGCGCCAGCAGCCAAGTAGGACTAGCCAAGAAGACCCAGTACTTC. The chain employs TRBV4-1 and TRBJ2-5, with TRBD2 identical over 8 bases. The CDR3 has 15 residues. The germline gives CDR1 MGHRA, CDR2 YSYEKL. V lost 1 base and J lost 6; bases outside the gene matches: 7.

This chain connects TRBV6-9 to TRBJ1-1; D unclear. CDR3 length: 17 residues. Germline V lookup: CDR1 MNHGY, CDR2 SVAAGI. The germline V and J ends were trimmed by 2 bases and 3 bases, with 19 bases remaining between them. CDR3 bases: TGTGCCAGCAGTTATATCCCGGCACGGAGGGATTACACTGAAGCTTTCTTT. Translated, it gives CASSYIPARRDYTEAFF.

The rearrangement links TRBV28 to TRBJ2-7; D may be TRBD2 (5 bases). Trimming took off 6 bases at V and 2 bases at J, with 14 bases between the two ends. Germline lookup yields CDR1 MDHEN and CDR2 SYDVKM. The CDR3 is made up of 14 amino acids. CDR3 DNA sequence: TGTGCCAGCAGCCCCACGGACTTTACCTACGAGCAGTACTTC. Protein: CASSPTDFTYEQYF.

The genes are TRBV7-3 and TRBJ2-1; TRBD2 matches 11 bases. The CDR3 loop spans 19 amino acids. After removal of 0 bases from V and 0 bases from J, the junction contained 7 bases not matched to a gene. In germline, CDR1 is SGHTA, CDR2 FQGTGA. This chain's CDR3 is CASSLTGTSGPDSYNEQFF. In DNA form, the CDR3 reads TGTGCCAGCAGCTTAACGGGGACTAGCGGACCCGACTCCTACAATGAGCAGTTCTTC.

The CDR3 bases are TGCAGCGTTGAAGAAGACAGCCTCACAGATACGCAGTATTTT. The encoded protein is CSVEEDSLTDTQYF. The chain carries TRBV29-1 and TRBJ2-3; weak D call: TRBD1 (5 bases). Germline-derived CDR1 and CDR2 are SQVTM and ANQGSEA. The CDR3 is 14 amino acids. Trimming removed 0 bases from V and 2 bases from J, with 9 bases in between.

This clone was detected only once. V usage is TRBV5-1 and J usage is TRBJ2-2, with D possibly being TRBD2 (6 bases). Germline assignment: CDR1 SGHRS and CDR2 YFSETQ. This CDR3 comprises 15 residues. V lost 3 bases, J lost 1 base, and 10 bases lay in between. In nucleotides, the CDR3 is TGCGCCAGCAGCTCAAGGGGAGGGAACACCGGGGAGCTGTTTTTT. It encodes CASSSRGGNTGELFF.

The chain combines TRBV18 with TRBJ2-5, with D possibly TRBD1 on 6 matching bases. The CDR3 has 14 amino acids. V lost 0 bases and J lost 4, with 9 bases in between. Germline-derived CDR1 and CDR2 are KGHSH and LQKENI. The CDR3 DNA reads TGTGCCAGCTCACCACCCACAGGGAGAGAGACCCAGTACTTC. Translated: CASSPPTGRETQYF.

This chain joins TRBV18 and TRBJ2-3, with D perhaps TRBD2 (6 bases). Germline CDR1 KGHSH, CDR2 LQKENI. The length of the CDR3 is 17 residues. Trimming took 2 bases from V and 0 from J, leaving 15 bases between them. In DNA form, the CDR3 reads TGTGCCAGCTCACCATTAGGTAGCGGTACTAGCACAGATACGCAGTATTTT. This translates into CASSPLGSGTSTDTQYF.

The V and J genes are TRBV27 and TRBJ2-7, with unresolved D. Germline CDR1 and CDR2: MNHEY and SMNVEV (reference sequence). This CDR3 region has 13 residues. The V end lost 3 bases, the J end lost 3 bases, and 9 bases lay between the germline ends. The CDR3: CASSFGQYYEQYF. CDR3 sequence (DNA): TGTGCCAGCAGTTTTGGGCAGTACTACGAGCAGTACTTC.

In this sample, this clone turned up once. The genes are TRBV7-9 and TRBJ2-5; 8 bases agree with TRBD1. Germline V gives CDR1 SEHNR, CDR2 FQNEAQ (reference sequence). The J segment lost 4 bases and the V segment lost 7 bases, leaving 11 bases of the junction unmatched. CDR3 length: 15 amino acids. CDR3 DNA: TGTGCCAGCAACATACCGGACAGGGACGGAGAGACCCAGTACTTC. Encoded protein: CASNIPDRDGETQYF.

J is TRBJ2-2 and V is TRBV15; 8 bases agree with TRBD1. Germline CDR1 LNHNV, CDR2 YYDKDF (reference sequence). The CDR3 sequence is 15 residues long. V dropped 5 bases and J dropped 4; count of bases not matched to a gene: 6. The chain's CDR3 is CATSVAGGGTGELFF. CDR3 DNA: TGTGCCACCAGCGTAGCAGGGGGCGGCACCGGGGAGCTGTTTTTT. The full variable domain, with the rest looked up from reference TRBV15 and TRBJ2-2, is DAMVIQNPRYQVTQFGKPVTLSCSQTLNHNVMYWYQQKSSQAPKLLFHYYDKDFNNEADTPDNFQSRRPNTSFCFLDIRSPGLGDTAMYLCATSVAGGGTGELFFGEGSRLTVL.

This chain connects TRBV4-1 to TRBJ2-1; tentative D call: TRBD2 (5 bases). This CDR3 spans 14 amino acids. Germline V gene lookup returns CDR1 MGHRA and CDR2 YSYEKL. V lost 0 bases and J 7 bases, leaving 10 bases between the germline ends. The DNA for the CDR3 is TGCGCCAGCAGCCAAGATGAGAGAGGGAATGAGCAGTTCTTC. This encodes CASSQDERGNEQFF.

The J gene is TRBJ1-1, the V gene TRBV5-1; TRBD1 agrees at 10 bases. The germline V gene has CDR1 SGHRS and CDR2 YFSETQ. The CDR3 is 16 residues long. The V and J ends lost 4 bases and 4 bases, in that order; junction bases with no gene match: 10. The CDR3 region has the DNA TGCGCCAGCAGCACCGGGACAGGGGCCCTGGGCACTGAAGCTTTCTTT. Its translation: CASSTGTGALGTEAFF.

The genes are TRBV9 and TRBJ1-2, with 9 nucleotides matching TRBD1. This CDR3 has 17 amino acids. V lost 2 bases and J lost 1; bases outside the gene matches: 9. CDR1 is SGDLS and CDR2 is YYNGEE in the germline V gene. The CDR3 DNA reads TGTGCCAGCAGCGTGGGGACAGGGTGGGACGGTAACTATGGCTACACCTTC. It is translated as CASSVGTGWDGNYGYTF.

This clone was picked up one time. This chain links TRBV19 with TRBJ1-1, with D perhaps matching TRBD1 (6 bases). This CDR3 spans 16 amino acids. Germline CDR1 is LNHDA and CDR2 is SQIVND (reference sequence). V shed 0 bases and J shed 2 bases, with 13 bases lying between them. The CDR3 reads CASSIEGGRGNTEAFF. CDR3 nucleotides: TGTGCCAGTAGTATAGAGGGGGGGCGGGGAAACACTGAAGCTTTCTTT.

The chain uses TRBV4-1 and TRBJ1-1; D may be TRBD1 (5 bases). Germline V lookup: CDR1 MGHRA, CDR2 YSYEKL. The CDR3 spans 13 residues. Trimming left V 2 bases short and J 7 bases short, with 11 bases between. CDR3 protein: CASSQLAGGEAFF. The DNA for the CDR3 is TGCGCCAGCAGCCAACTGGCGGGGGGTGAAGCTTTCTTT.

J is TRBJ2-5 and V is TRBV6-1; D is perhaps TRBD2 (6 bases). V was shortened by 8 bases and J by 2 bases, with 12 bases between the two germline ends. This CDR3 region has 13 residues. The germline gives CDR1 MNHNS, CDR2 SASEGT. CDR3 nucleotide sequence: TGTGCCAGCCTAGCGCCACCTCAAGAGACCCAGTACTTC. Encoded protein: CASLAPPQETQYF.

The V and J genes are TRBV6-6 and TRBJ1-5; D call uncertain. CDR3 length: 15 amino acids. Germline V lookup: CDR1 MNHNY, CDR2 SVGAGI (reference sequence). The ends were cut back, 2 bases at V and 3 bases at J, with 11 bases in the middle. The CDR3: CASSYVEGFNQPQHF. The CDR3 DNA reads as TGTGCCAGCAGTTACGTAGAGGGTTTCAATCAGCCCCAGCATTTT.

V usage is TRBV27 and J usage is TRBJ1-2; 7 nucleotides match TRBD1. Germline values: CDR1 MNHEY, CDR2 SMNVEV (reference sequence). The CDR3 contains 13 residues. After removal of 6 bases from V and 3 bases from J, the junction contained 4 bases not matched to a gene. The CDR3: CASRSTGDYGYTF. CDR3 sequence (DNA): TGTGCCAGCAGGTCTACAGGGGACTATGGCTACACCTTC.

The V call is TRBV9, the J call TRBJ1-1; TRBD1 agrees at 8 bases. The CDR3 is 17 amino acids. V trimming: 3 bases; J trimming: 0 bases; junction bases outside the gene matches: 10. CDR1 and CDR2 (germline): SGDLS, YYNGEE. In DNA, the CDR3 is TGTGCCAGCAGCGCACCGTTACAGGGGGGCCTGAACACTGAAGCTTTCTTT. Its translation is CASSAPLQGGLNTEAFF.

The V gene is TRBV14, the J gene TRBJ2-5, with D possibly being TRBD2 (6 bases). The V end lost 0 bases, the J end lost 1 base, and 9 bases lay between the germline ends. Per the germline V gene, CDR1 is SGHDN and CDR2 is FVKESK. The CDR3 loop spans 15 amino acids. The CDR3 DNA reads as TGTGCCAGCAGCCAAGAGTTGCGGGGCCAAGAGACCCAGTACTTC. Translation gives CASSQELRGQETQYF.

J is TRBJ1-4 and V is TRBV2; D gene unclear. The V gene's germline CDR1 is SNHLY and CDR2 FYNNEI. The CDR3 is 16 amino acids. Trimming removed 4 bases from V and 0 bases from J, with 12 bases in between. Here the CDR3 reads CASSGLMRATNEKLFF. In DNA, the CDR3 is TGTGCCAGCAGTGGGTTGATGCGAGCAACTAATGAAAAACTGTTTTTT.

The chain recombines TRBV9 with TRBJ2-1, with 7 bases that match TRBD1. Germline V gene lookup returns CDR1 SGDLS and CDR2 YYNGEE. The ends lost 3 bases at V and 7 bases at J; junction bases unmatched: 7. This CDR3 is 14 amino acids long. CDR3 nucleotides: TGTGCCAGCAGCGCCTGGGACAGTGATAATGAGCAGTTCTTC. Protein product: CASSAWDSDNEQFF.

The V gene is TRBV5-1, the J gene TRBJ1-2; D might be TRBD1 (5 bases). The germline V and J ends were trimmed by 2 bases and 4 bases, with 18 bases remaining between them. This CDR3 has 16 amino acids. Germline loops: CDR1 SGHRS, CDR2 YFSETQ. The CDR3 spells CASSFTPRGGGYGYTF. CDR3 sequence (DNA): TGCGCCAGCAGCTTTACACCCCGGGGGGGAGGCTATGGCTACACCTTC.

The chain is built from TRBV7-6 and TRBJ2-2; D is unresolved. The CDR3 contains 15 residues. The V gene lost 1 base and the J gene lost 1 base, with 7 bases spanning the gap. Germline values: CDR1 SGHVS, CDR2 FNYEAQ. The CDR3 spells CASSLGSGNTGELFF. Here the CDR3 DNA reads TGTGCCAGCAGCTTAGGTTCGGGGAACACCGGGGAGCTGTTTTTT.

The genes are TRBV4-1 and TRBJ2-1; weak D call: TRBD2 (6 bases). The length of the CDR3 is 17 residues. Germline V gene data show CDR1 as MGHRA and CDR2 as YSYEKL. Trimming left V 0 bases short and J 6 bases short, with 18 bases between. The chain's CDR3 is CASSQDVPAGASNEQFF. The CDR3, as DNA: TGCGCCAGCAGCCAAGATGTTCCAGCGGGCGCCTCCAATGAGCAGTTCTTC.

The V call is TRBV27, the J call TRBJ2-5; D is possibly TRBD1 (5 bases). Germline CDR1 is MNHEY and CDR2 is SMNVEV (reference sequence). Trimming cost V 1 base and J 5 bases, with 14 bases left between them. CDR3 length equals 15 residues. CDR3 nucleotide sequence: TGTGCCAGCAGTTTATTCCAGGGTGTTTCGGAGACCCAGTACTTC. This sequence encodes CASSLFQGVSETQYF.

J is TRBJ2-7 and V is TRBV13, with D maybe TRBD1 (6 bases). Germline CDR1 and CDR2: PRHDT and FYEKMQ (reference sequence). The CDR3 consists of 13 residues. Trimming shortened V by 5 bases and J by 3 bases, and 11 bases separated the two germline ends. The CDR3: CASSPGQIYEQYF. For the CDR3, the DNA is TGTGCCAGCAGCCCTGGACAGATCTACGAGCAGTACTTC.